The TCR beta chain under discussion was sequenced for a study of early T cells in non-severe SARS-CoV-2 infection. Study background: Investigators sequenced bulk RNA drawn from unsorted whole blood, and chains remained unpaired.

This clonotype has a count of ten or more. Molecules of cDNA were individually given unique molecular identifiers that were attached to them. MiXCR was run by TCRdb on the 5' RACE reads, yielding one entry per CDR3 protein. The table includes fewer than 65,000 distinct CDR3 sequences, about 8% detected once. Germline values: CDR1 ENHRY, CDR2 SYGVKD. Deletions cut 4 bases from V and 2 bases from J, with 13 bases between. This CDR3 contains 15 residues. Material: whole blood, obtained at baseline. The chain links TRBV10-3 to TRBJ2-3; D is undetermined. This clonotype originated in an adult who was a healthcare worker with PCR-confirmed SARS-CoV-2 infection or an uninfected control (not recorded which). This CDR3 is CAISGGFSNTDTQYF. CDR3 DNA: TGTGCCATCAGTGGCGGTTTCTCTAACACAGATACGCAGTATTTT.